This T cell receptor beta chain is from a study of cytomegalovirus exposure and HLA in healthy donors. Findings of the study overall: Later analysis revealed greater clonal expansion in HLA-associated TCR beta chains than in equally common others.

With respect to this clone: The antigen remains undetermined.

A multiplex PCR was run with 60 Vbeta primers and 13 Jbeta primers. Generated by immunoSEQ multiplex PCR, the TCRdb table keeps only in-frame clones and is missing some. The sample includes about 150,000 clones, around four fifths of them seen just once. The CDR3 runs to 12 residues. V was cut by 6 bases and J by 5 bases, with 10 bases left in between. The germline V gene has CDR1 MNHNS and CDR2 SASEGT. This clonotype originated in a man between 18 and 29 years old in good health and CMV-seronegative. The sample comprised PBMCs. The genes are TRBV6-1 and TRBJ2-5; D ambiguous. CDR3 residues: CASSQSDETQYF. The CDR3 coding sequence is TGTGCCAGCAGCCAAAGCGACGAGACCCAGTACTTC.